Listed below are T cell receptor beta chains from one sample, sequenced in a study of T cells in Graves' hyperthyroidism and ophthalmopathy. TCRdb recomputed calls from the multiplex PCR reads with MiXCR, one row per CDR3 protein. The table shows around 56,000 distinct CDR3 sequences, with under 70% occurring only once. Sequencing used blood. These receptor sequences come from a woman between 55 and 75 years old with Graves' ophthalmopathy. CDR3s include the opening cysteine and the closing phenylalanine or tryptophan. Each record gives: V gene, CDR3 length, clone size, D gene, J gene, CDR3 protein, CDR3 DNA. A D gene is named only where the DNA matches it firmly. Some rows mark clone size as missing; the rest say once, few, many or name a class of expanded clone.

>TRBV20-1|12|.|.|TRBJ1-4
CSAGGRNEKLFF
TGCAGTGCTGGGGGGCGTAATGAAAAACTGTTTTTT
>TRBV6-2/TRBV6-3|15|many|.|TRBJ1-5
CASSYSRGGNQPQHF
TGTGCCAGCAGTTACTCCCGGGGAGGCAATCAGCCCCAGCATTTT
>TRBV5-1|13|once|.|TRBJ1-3
CASSGARGNTIYF
TGCGCCAGCAGCGGGGCGCGGGGAAACACCATATATTTT
>TRBV2|15|many|.|TRBJ2-6
CASRGGATGANVLTF
TGTGCCAGCAGGGGGGGCGCCACTGGGGCCAACGTCCTGACTTTC
>TRBV5-1|12|.|.|TRBJ2-3
CASSRYADTQYF
TGCGCCAGCAGCCGATACGCAGATACGCAGTATTTC
>TRBV12-3/TRBV12-4|13|many|.|TRBJ2-1
CASSLTGADEQFF
TGTGCCAGCAGTTTAACTGGGGCCGATGAGCAGTTCTTC
>TRBV12-3/TRBV12-4|14|.|.|TRBJ2-7
CASLAGQVSYEQYF
TGTGCCAGCTTAGCGGGACAGGTCTCCTACGAGCAGTACTTC
>TRBV7-2|11|.|TRBD1|TRBJ2-7
CASSPRQGVMF
TGTGCCAGCAGCCCCCGACAGGGAGTAATGTTC
>TRBV7-8|13|.|.|TRBJ2-5
CASNRDQGQPQYF
TGTGCCAGCAACAGGGACCAGGGCCAGCCCCAGTACTTC
>TRBV6-6|18|many|TRBD1|TRBJ2-1
CASSYPRDSSSSYNEQFF
TGTGCCAGCAGTTACCCGAGGGACAGTTCGAGCTCCTACAATGAGCAGTTCTTC
>TRBV12-3/TRBV12-4|15|many|.|TRBJ1-4
CASRPGVPTNEKLFF
TGTGCCAGCAGGCCAGGGGTTCCAACTAATGAAAAACTGTTTTTT
>TRBV2|12|few|.|TRBJ1-2
CASSEEGRGYTF
TGTGCCAGCAGTGAAGAGGGGAGAGGCTACACCTTC
>TRBV24-1|14|.|.|TRBJ2-2
CATSDPRRIGELFF
TGTGCCACCAGTGACCCCCGCAGGATCGGGGAGCTGTTTTTT
>TRBV29-1|20|.|TRBD2|TRBJ2-1
CSVEGVGGLAGGPGSYEQFF
TGCAGCGTTGAAGGTGTTGGGGGACTAGCGGGAGGGCCTGGTTCATATGAGCAGTTCTTC
>TRBV6-1|12|many|.|TRBJ2-2
CASSEHTGELFF
TGTGCCAGCAGCGAACACACCGGGGAGCTGTTTTTT
>TRBV6-1|12|many|.|TRBJ2-7
CASGGAGYEQYF
TGTGCCAGCGGGGGGGCCGGTTACGAGCAGTACTTC
>TRBV9|14|many|TRBD2|TRBJ2-1
CASSATGTSNEQFF
TGTGCCAGCAGCGCCACCGGGACTAGCAATGAGCAGTTCTTC
>TRBV7-2|16|many|TRBD2|TRBJ2-1
CASSLRTSGGYNEQFF
TGTGCCAGCAGCCTCCGGACTAGCGGGGGCTACAATGAGCAGTTCTTC
>TRBV20-1|15|.|.|TRBJ1-1
CSARERTYGYTEAFF
TGCAGTGCTAGAGAACGGACGTATGGCTACACTGAAGCTTTCTTT
>TRBV9|15|.|TRBD1|TRBJ1-4
CASSVVGTGGEKLFF
TGTGCCAGCAGTGTAGTAGGCACAGGGGGAGAAAAACTGTTTTTT
>TRBV20-1|15|many|TRBD1|TRBJ1-2
CSARATGGALDGYTF
TGCAGTGCTAGAGCAACAGGGGGCGCGCTTGATGGCTACACCTTC
>TRBV9|17|.|TRBD1|TRBJ2-3
CASSVGGQGALTDTQYF
TGTGCCAGCAGCGTAGGAGGACAGGGGGCGTTGACAGATACGCAGTATTTT
>TRBV19|13|.|.|TRBJ2-5
CASSTAGSETQYF
TGTGCCAGTAGTACCGCGGGGTCGGAGACCCAGTACTTC
>TRBV20-1|14|many|.|TRBJ2-3
CSARSPMTGDTQYF
TGCAGTGCTAGGTCCCCGATGACAGGAGATACGCAGTATTTT
>TRBV24-1|17|many|.|TRBJ2-5
CATSDTTGTSALVAQYF
TGTGCCACCAGTGACACGACCGGGACATCCGCCTTGGTGGCCCAGTACTTC
>TRBV5-1|13|.|.|TRBJ2-7
CVSSLGRTGMQYF
TGCGTCAGCAGCTTGGGTCGTACTGGGATGCAGTACTTC
>TRBV7-9|16|.|.|TRBJ2-5
CASSLVQGDTGGTQYF
TGTGCCAGCAGCTTAGTCCAGGGCGACACCGGAGGGACCCAGTACTTC
>TRBV5-8|15|many|.|TRBJ2-3
CASSGGPPSTDTQYF
TGTGCCAGCAGCGGGGGGCCGCCTAGCACAGATACGCAGTATTTT
>TRBV7-3|16|.|.|TRBJ1-5
CASSLTGASGEETQHF
TGTGCCAGCAGCTTAACGGGGGCTAGCGGTGAAGAGACCCAGCATTTT
>TRBV3-1|14|many|.|TRBJ2-6
CASGRGAGANVLTF
TGTGCCAGCGGTAGGGGAGCTGGGGCCAACGTCCTGACTTTC
>TRBV7-2|14|few|.|TRBJ2-7
CASSLYRDAYEQYF
TGTGCCAGCAGCTTATACAGGGATGCTTACGAGCAGTACTTC
>TRBV28|13|.|.|TRBJ1-2
CASSLGLKGGYTF
TGTGCCAGCAGTTTGGGGCTCAAGGGTGGCTACACCTTC
>TRBV11-2|13|.|TRBD1|TRBJ1-2
CASSLTGEGWHTF
TGTGCCAGCAGCTTAACAGGGGAAGGGTGGCACACCTTC
>TRBV18|15|few|TRBD2|TRBJ2-1
CASSPGLAAINEQFF
TGTGCCAGCTCACCGGGACTAGCGGCCATTAATGAGCAGTTCTTC
>TRBV19|14|many|.|TRBJ1-1
CASSVLDRNTEAFF
TGTGCCAGTAGTGTGCTCGACCGCAACACTGAAGCTTTCTTT
>TRBV20-1|15|many|.|TRBJ1-2
CSARGWQALDYGYTF
TGCAGTGCTAGAGGTTGGCAGGCCCTTGACTATGGCTACACCTTC
>TRBV11-2|15|.|TRBD2|TRBJ2-7
CASSHGLAGGYEQYF
TGTGCCAGCAGCCACGGACTAGCGGGAGGTTACGAGCAGTACTTC
>TRBV28|15|once|TRBD1|TRBJ1-1
CASTALTGLRTEAFF
TGTGCCAGCACCGCCTTGACAGGGTTAAGGACTGAAGCTTTCTTT
>TRBV12-3/TRBV12-4|9|.|.|TRBJ1-1
CASCRGAFF
TGTGCCAGCTGTAGGGGAGCTTTCTTT
>TRBV7-2|11|.|.|TRBJ2-1
CASGTLFGEFF
TGTGCCAGCGGCACACTGTTTGGTGAGTTCTTC
>TRBV2|13|many|TRBD1|TRBJ1-1
CASRGQANTEAFF
TGTGCCAGCAGGGGACAGGCGAACACTGAAGCTTTCTTT
>TRBV6-2/TRBV6-3|14|.|TRBD1|TRBJ1-5
CASWGHTGVGNEHF
TGTGCCAGCTGGGGGCACACAGGGGTTGGCAATGAGCATTTT